The clone carrying this TCR beta chain qualifies as medium-sized (0.01 to 0.1%). Its specificity is not known. The sample originates from a study of vaccination and CD4 T cells after COVID-19. Findings and limits, study-wide: The median SARS-CoV-2-reactive clonotype number increased from about 20 to 38, without statistical significance. Of the reactive clones in convalescent patients, a median about 90% showed up only post-vaccination.

Treatment in this sample: approximately 10-day PBMC culture with coronavirus spike peptide pools or control peptides (ViraFEST assay). Pre-COVID-19 pandemic sampling (2011-2018) yielded the unexposed donor's CD4+ T cells. Sequenced with the Oncomine TCR Beta short-read assay was DNA taken from cultured CD4+ T cells. TCRdb fed the PCR reads into MiXCR, producing one record per CDR3 protein. This table has about 7,400 distinct CDR3 sequences, around two fifths appearing once. The CDR3 loop spans 15 amino acids. The V gene lost 5 bases and the J gene lost 0 bases, with 11 bases spanning the gap. The germline V gene encodes CDR1 MNHEY and CDR2 SMNVEV (reference sequence).

The chain uses TRBV27 and TRBJ1-5; tentative D call: TRBD1 (5 bases). What was sequenced was CD4+ T cells from blood, cultured in vitro. The sequence derives from a human donor in good health. The CDR3 protein is CASSRGPYSNQPQHF. The CDR3 DNA is TGTGCCAGCAGTAGGGGACCCTATAGCAATCAGCCCCAGCATTTT.